This T cell receptor (beta chain) is drawn from a study of T cells expressing NK-cell markers. From the 5' RACE reads, TCRdb lists one entry per CDR3 protein and no DNA. In total, the table holds 90,000 to 130,000 distinct CDR3 sequences. CDR1 and CDR2 (germline): SQVTM, ANQGSEA. This CDR3 comprises 14 residues. Sequencing was carried out using blood T cells: a sorted CD56 or NKG2C T cell subset, CD4+ or CD8+ T cells, or bulk PBMC T cells (not recorded which). V and J are TRBV29-1 and TRBJ1-1; TCRdb indicates TRBD1, and absent DNA this call remains unverified. This TCR was recovered from a woman aged 18 to 75 in good health. Here the CDR3 reads CSVEGGRGLTEAFF.